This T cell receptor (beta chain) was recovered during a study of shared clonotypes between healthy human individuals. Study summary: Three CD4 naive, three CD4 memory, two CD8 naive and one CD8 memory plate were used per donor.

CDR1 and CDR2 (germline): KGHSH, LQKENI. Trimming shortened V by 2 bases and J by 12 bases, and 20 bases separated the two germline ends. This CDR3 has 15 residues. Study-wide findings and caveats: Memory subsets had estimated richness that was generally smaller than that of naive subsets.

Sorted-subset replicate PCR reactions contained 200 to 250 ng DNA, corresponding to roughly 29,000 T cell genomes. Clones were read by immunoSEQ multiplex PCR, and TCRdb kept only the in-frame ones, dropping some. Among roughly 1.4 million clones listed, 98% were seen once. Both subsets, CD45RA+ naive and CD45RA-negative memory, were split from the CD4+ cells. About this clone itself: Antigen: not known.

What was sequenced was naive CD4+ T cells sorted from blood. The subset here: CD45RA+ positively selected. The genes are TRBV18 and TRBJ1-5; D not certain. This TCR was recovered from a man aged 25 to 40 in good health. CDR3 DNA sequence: TGTGCCAGCTCACCATCGAAGACTACCCAGGCTCTCCAGCATTTT. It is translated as CASSPSKTTQALQHF.